Below are 5 T cell receptor beta chains sequenced from a single sample in a study of CD8+CD57+ T cells in acquired aplastic anemia. Before being chosen for sequencing, patients had shown CD8+CD57+ cell expansion by flow cytometry. Profiling that covered TCR beta VDJ and CDR3 relied on genomic DNA as its template. MiXCR was run by TCRdb on the reads, yielding one entry per CDR3 protein. The sample lists 150,000 to 180,000 distinct CDR3 sequences; just over 50% were seen once. The sequenced sample consisted of sorted CD4+, CD8+, or CD8+CD57+ T cells (not recorded which) from PBMCs. These receptors all come from a human donor with aplastic anemia.

In this sample, this clonotype turned up many times. The chain uses TRBV27 and TRBJ1-1, with a weak D call TRBD1 (5 bases). The CDR3 has 14 residues. Trimming took off 4 bases at V and 1 base at J, with 10 bases between the two ends. From germline, CDR1 is MNHEY and CDR2 SMNVEV (reference sequence). CDR3 bases: TGTGCCAGCAGTTGGGCAGGGACGAACACTGAAGCTTTCTTT. It codes for CASSWAGTNTEAFF.

The DNA for the CDR3 is TGCGCCAGCAGCACGACGGGGGGTGACAGCACTGAAGCTTTCTTT. Translation gives CASSTTGGDSTEAFF. The chain employs TRBV4-1 and TRBJ1-1, with D possibly TRBD1 on 5 matching bases. This CDR3 contains 15 residues. Germline assignment: CDR1 MGHRA and CDR2 YSYEKL. V was cut by 5 bases and J by 4 bases, with 17 bases left in between.

Many counts were recorded for this clonotype. The chain combines TRBV10-3 with TRBJ2-7; 7 bases agree with TRBD1. The CDR3 is 16 amino acids. Losses at the gene ends were 0 bases for V and 2 bases for J; bases not matched to a gene: 7. Germline assignment: CDR1 ENHRY and CDR2 SYGVKD. The CDR3: CAISESPTGLAYEQYF. The DNA for the CDR3 is TGTGCCATCAGTGAGTCCCCGACAGGGCTAGCCTACGAGCAGTACTTC.

This clonotype was counted many times. The gene calls are TRBV7-3 and TRBJ1-2, with D possibly matching TRBD1 (6 bases). Looked up from germline, CDR1 is SGHTA and CDR2 is FQGTGA. V lost 0 bases, J lost 1 base, and 15 bases lay in between. The CDR3 loop spans 17 amino acids. As DNA, the CDR3 is TGTGCCAGCAGCTTAACCCCGGGACAAGGACTTAACTATGGCTACACCTTC. Translated: CASSLTPGQGLNYGYTF.

The chain couples TRBV20-1 to TRBJ1-2; possibly TRBD1 for D (5 bases). The CDR3 sequence is 14 residues long. V shed 6 bases and J shed 2 bases, with 16 bases lying between them. Looked up from germline, CDR1 is DFQATT and CDR2 is SNEGSKA (reference sequence). Here the CDR3 reads CSAIVRDGNYGYTF. The CDR3 DNA reads as TGCAGTGCCATCGTCCGGGACGGAAACTATGGCTACACCTTC.